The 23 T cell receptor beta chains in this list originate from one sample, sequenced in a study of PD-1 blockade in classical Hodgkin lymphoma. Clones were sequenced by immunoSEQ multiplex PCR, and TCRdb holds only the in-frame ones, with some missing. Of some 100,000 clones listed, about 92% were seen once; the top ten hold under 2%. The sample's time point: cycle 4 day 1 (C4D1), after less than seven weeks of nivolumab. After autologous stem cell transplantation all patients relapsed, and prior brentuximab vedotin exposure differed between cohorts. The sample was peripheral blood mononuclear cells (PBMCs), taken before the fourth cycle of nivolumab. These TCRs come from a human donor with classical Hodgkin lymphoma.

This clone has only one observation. CDR3 residues: CAWSPGLAGGNTGELFF. In nucleotides, the CDR3 is TGTGCCTGGAGCCCGGGACTAGCGGGAGGGAACACCGGGGAGCTGTTTTTT. This chain connects TRBV30 to TRBJ2-2; 15 nucleotides line up with TRBD2. The ends lost 3 bases at V and 1 base at J; junction bases unmatched: 3. The CDR3 covers 17 residues. From germline, CDR1 is GTSNPN and CDR2 SVGIG (reference sequence).

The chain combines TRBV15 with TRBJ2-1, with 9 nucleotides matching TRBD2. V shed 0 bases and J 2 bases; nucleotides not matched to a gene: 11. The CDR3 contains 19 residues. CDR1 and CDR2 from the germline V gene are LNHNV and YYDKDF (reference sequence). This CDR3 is CATSRDPILAGVPYNEQFF. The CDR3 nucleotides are TGTGCCACCAGCAGAGATCCTATTTTAGCGGGAGTCCCCTACAATGAGCAGTTCTTC.

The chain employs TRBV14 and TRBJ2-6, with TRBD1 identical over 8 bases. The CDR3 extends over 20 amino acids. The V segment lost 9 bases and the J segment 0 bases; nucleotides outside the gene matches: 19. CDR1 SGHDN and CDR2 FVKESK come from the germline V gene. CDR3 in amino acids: CASKPGTGQWDSSGANVLTF. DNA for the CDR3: TGTGCCAGTAAACCCGGGACAGGACAGTGGGATAGCTCTGGGGCCAACGTCCTGACTTTC.

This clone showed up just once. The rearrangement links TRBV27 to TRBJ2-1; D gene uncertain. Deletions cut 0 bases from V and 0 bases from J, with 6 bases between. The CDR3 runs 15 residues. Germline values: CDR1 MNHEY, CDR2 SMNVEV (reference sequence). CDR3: CASSLSPPSYNEQFF. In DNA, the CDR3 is TGTGCCAGCAGTTTATCGCCCCCCTCCTACAATGAGCAGTTCTTC.

The CDR3 loop is CSARSATQFF. For the CDR3, the DNA is TGCAGTGCTAGATCGGCTACGCAGTTCTTC. This chain links TRBV20-1 with TRBJ2-1; no definite D call. V lost 2 bases and J lost 12, with 8 bases in between. Germline V CDR1 and CDR2: DFQATT, SNEGSKA (reference sequence). The CDR3 runs to 10 residues.

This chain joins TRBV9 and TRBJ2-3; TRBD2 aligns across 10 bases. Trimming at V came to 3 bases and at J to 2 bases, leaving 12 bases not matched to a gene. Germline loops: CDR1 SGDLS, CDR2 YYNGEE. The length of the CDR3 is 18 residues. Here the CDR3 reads CASSEIAGGIGATDTQYF. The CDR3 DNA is TGTGCCAGCAGCGAGATAGCGGGAGGTATTGGGGCCACAGATACGCAGTATTTT. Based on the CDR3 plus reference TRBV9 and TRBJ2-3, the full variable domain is DSGVTQTPKHLITATGQRVTLRCSPRSGDLSVYWYQQSLDQGLQFLIQYYNGEERAKGNILERFSAQQFPDLHSELNLSSLELGDSALYFCASSEIAGGIGATDTQYFGPGTRLTVL.

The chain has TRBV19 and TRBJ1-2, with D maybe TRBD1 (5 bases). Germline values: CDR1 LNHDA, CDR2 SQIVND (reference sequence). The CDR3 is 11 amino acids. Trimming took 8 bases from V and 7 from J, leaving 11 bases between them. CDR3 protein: CASERGSGYTF. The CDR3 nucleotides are TGTGCCAGTGAGAGGGGTAGTGGCTACACCTTC.

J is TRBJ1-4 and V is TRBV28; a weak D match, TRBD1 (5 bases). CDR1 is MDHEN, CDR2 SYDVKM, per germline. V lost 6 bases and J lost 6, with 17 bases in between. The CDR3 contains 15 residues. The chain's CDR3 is CASSLVGARDEKLFF. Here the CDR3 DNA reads TGTGCCAGCAGCCTGGTAGGGGCGCGGGATGAAAAACTGTTTTTT.

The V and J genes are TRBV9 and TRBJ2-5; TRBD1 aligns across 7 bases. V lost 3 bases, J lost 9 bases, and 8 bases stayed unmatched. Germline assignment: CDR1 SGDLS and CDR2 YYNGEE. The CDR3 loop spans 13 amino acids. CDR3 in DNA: TGTGCCAGCAGCGCCTCTACTCAGGGGGCCCAGTACTTC. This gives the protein CASSASTQGAQYF.

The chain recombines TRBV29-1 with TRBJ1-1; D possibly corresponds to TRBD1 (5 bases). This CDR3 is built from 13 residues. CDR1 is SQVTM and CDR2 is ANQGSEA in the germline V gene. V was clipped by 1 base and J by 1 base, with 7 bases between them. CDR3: CSVEGDGNTEAFF. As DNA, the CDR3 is TGCAGCGTTGAAGGGGACGGGAACACTGAAGCTTTCTTT.

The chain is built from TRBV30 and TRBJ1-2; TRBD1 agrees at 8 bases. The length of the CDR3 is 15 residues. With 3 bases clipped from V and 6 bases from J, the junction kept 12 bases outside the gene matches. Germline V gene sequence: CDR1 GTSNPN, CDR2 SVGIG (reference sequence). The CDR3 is CAWRELQGGLDGYTF. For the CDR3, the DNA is TGTGCCTGGAGGGAGTTACAGGGGGGTCTCGATGGCTACACCTTC.

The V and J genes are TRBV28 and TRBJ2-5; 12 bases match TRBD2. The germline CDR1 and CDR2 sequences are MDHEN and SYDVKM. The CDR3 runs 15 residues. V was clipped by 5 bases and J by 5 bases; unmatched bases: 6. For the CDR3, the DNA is TGTGCCAGCAGTCCTAGCGGGAGGGGTCTCGAGACCCAGTACTTC. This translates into CASSPSGRGLETQYF.

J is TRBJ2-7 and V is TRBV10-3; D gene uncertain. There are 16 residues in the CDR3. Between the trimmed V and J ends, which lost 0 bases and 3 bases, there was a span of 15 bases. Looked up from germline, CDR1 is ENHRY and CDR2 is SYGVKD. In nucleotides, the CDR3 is TGTGCCATCAGTGAGTCGCTGGCAGGTCCCCTCTACGAGCAGTACTTC. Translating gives CAISESLAGPLYEQYF.

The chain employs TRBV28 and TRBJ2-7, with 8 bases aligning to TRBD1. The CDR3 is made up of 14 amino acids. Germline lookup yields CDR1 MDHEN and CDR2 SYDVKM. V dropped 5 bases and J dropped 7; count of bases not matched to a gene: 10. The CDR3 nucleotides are TGTGCCAGCAGTCTCAGACAGGGGAGAGCTGAGCAGTACTTC. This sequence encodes CASSLRQGRAEQYF. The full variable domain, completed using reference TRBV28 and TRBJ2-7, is DVKVTQSSRYLVKRTGEKVFLECVQDMDHENMFWYRQDPGLGLRLIYFSYDVKMKEKGDIPEGYSVSREKKERFSLILESASTNQTSMYLCASSLRQGRAEQYFGPGTRLTVT.

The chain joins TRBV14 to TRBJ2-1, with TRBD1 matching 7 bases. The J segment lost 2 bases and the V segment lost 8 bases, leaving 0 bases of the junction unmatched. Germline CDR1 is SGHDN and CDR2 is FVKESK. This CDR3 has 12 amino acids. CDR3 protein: CASGTAYNEQFF. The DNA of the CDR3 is TGTGCCAGCGGGACAGCCTACAATGAGCAGTTCTTC.

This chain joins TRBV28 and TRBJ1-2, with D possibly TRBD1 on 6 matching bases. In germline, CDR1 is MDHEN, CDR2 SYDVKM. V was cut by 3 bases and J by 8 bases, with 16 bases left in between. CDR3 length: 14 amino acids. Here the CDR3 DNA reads TGTGCCAGCAGTTTGAACGCGGGGGCGCGGGGCTACACCTTC. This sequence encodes CASSLNAGARGYTF.

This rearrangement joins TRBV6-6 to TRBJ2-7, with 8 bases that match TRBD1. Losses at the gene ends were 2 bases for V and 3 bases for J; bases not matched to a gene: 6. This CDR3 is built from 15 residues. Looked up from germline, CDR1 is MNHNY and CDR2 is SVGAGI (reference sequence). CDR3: CASSYPGQGNYEQYF. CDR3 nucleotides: TGTGCCAGCAGTTACCCCGGACAGGGTAACTACGAGCAGTACTTC.

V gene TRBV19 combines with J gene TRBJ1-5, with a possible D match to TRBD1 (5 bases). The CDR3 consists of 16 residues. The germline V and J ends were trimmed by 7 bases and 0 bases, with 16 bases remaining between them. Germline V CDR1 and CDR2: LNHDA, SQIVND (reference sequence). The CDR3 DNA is TGTGCCAGTAAAACCCGGGACCTTCATAGCAATCAGCCCCAGCATTTT. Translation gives CASKTRDLHSNQPQHF.

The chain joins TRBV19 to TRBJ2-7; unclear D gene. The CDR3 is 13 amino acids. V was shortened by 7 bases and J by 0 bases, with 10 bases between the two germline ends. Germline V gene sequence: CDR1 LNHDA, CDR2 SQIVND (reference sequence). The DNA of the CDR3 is TGTGCCAGTAAGGACCCCATCTCCTACGAGCAGTACTTC. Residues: CASKDPISYEQYF.

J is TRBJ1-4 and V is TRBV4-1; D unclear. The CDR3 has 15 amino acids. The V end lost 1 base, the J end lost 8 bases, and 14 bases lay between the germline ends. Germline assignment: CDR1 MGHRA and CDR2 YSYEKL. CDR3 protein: CASSQAQLGQEKLFF. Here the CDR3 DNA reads TGCGCCAGCAGCCAAGCCCAACTAGGCCAGGAAAAACTGTTTTTT.

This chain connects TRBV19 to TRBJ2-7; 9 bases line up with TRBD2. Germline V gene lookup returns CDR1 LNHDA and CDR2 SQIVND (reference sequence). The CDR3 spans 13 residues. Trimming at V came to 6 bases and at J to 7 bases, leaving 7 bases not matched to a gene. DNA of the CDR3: TGTGCCAGTAGCGGGACTAGCCTGGGGGAGCAGTACTTC. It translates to CASSGTSLGEQYF.

The CDR3 sequence is CASSFQGQGFYGYTF. The DNA of the CDR3 is TGTGCCAGCAGTTTCCAAGGACAGGGCTTTTATGGCTACACCTTC. The chain links TRBV28 to TRBJ1-2, with TRBD1 identical over 8 bases. V trimming: 3 bases; J trimming: 5 bases; junction bases outside the gene matches: 8. The CDR3 totals 15 residues. Germline V lookup: CDR1 MDHEN, CDR2 SYDVKM.

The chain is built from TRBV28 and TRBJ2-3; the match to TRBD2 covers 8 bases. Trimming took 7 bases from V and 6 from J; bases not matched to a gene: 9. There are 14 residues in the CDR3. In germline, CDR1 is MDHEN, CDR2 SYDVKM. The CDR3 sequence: CASIPGGPLDTQYF. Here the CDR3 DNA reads TGTGCCAGCATCCCGGGAGGGCCCTTGGATACGCAGTATTTT.